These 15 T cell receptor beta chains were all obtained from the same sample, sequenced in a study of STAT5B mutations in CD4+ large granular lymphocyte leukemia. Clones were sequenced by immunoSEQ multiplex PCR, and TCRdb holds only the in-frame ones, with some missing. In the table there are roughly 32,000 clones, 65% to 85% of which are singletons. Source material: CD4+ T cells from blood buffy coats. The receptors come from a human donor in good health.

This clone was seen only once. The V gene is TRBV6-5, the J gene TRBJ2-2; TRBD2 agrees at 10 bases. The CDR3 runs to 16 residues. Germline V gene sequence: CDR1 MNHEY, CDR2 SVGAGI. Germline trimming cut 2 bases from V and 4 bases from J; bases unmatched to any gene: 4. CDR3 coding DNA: TGTGCCAGCAGTTACCAGGCTAGCGGGAGCACCGGGGAGCTGTTTTTT. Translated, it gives CASSYQASGSTGELFF.

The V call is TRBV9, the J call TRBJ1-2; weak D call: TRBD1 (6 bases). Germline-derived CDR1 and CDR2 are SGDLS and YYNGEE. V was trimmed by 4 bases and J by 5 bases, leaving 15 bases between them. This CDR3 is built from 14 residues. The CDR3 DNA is TGTGCCAGCAGCCCGAGGACAGCCACTTATGGCTACACCTTC. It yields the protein CASSPRTATYGYTF.

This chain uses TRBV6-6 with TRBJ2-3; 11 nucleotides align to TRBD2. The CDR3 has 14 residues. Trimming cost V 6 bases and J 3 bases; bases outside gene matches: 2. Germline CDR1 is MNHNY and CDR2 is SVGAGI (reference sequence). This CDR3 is CASSRTSGTDTQYF. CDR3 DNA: TGTGCCAGCAGCAGGACTAGCGGGACAGATACGCAGTATTTT.

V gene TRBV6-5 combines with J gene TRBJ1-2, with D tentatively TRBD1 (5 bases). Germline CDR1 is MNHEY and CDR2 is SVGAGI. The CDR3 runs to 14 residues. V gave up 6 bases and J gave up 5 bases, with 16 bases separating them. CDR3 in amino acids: CASRRLDNPYGYTF. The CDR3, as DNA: TGTGCCAGCAGAAGATTGGACAACCCATATGGCTACACCTTC.

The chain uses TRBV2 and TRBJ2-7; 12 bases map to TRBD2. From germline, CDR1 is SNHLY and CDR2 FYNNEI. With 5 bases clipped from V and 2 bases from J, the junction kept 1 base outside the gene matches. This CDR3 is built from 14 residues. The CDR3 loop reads CASSPSGGAYEQYF. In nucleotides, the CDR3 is TGTGCCAGCAGTCCTAGCGGGGGGGCCTACGAGCAGTACTTC.

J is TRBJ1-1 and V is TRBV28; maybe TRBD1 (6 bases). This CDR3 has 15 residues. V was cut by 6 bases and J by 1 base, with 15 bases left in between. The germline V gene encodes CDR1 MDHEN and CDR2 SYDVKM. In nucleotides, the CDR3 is TGTGCCAGCAGCTTACAGGGTTTAGGGAACACTGAAGCTTTCTTT. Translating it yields CASSLQGLGNTEAFF.

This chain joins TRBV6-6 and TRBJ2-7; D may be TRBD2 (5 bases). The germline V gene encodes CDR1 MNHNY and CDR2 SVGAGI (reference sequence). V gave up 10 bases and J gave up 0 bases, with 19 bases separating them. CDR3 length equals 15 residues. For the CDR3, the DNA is TGTGCCACCACCTTGCCCTCTCGGGGCTCCTACGAGCAGTACTTC. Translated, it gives CATTLPSRGSYEQYF.

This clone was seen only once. CDR3 amino acids: CASSSIGLAGAGYTDTQYF. The CDR3 region has the DNA TGTGCCAGCAGCTCTATCGGCCTAGCGGGGGCCGGGTACACAGATACGCAGTATTTT. The chain uses TRBV13 and TRBJ2-3, with 10 bases aligning to TRBD2. This CDR3 contains 19 residues. In germline, CDR1 is PRHDT, CDR2 FYEKMQ (reference sequence). V gave up 4 bases and J gave up 2 bases; unmatched junction bases: 15.

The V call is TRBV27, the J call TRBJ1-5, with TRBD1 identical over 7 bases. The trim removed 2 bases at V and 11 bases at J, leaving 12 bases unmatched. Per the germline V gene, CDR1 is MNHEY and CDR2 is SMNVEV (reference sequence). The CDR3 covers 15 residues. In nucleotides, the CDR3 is TGTGCCAGCAGTTTAAGGATGGGACAGCTCCCTACCCAGCATTTT. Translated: CASSLRMGQLPTQHF.

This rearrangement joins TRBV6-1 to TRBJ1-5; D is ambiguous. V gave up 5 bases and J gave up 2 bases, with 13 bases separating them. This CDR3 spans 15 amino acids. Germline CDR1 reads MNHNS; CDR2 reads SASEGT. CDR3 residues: CASSPQKAGNQPQHF. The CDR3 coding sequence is TGTGCCAGCAGTCCACAGAAGGCGGGCAATCAGCCCCAGCATTTT.

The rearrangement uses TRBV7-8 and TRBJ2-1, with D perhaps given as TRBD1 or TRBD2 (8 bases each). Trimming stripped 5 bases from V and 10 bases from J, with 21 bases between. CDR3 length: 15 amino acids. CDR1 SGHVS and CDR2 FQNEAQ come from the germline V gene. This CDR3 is CASSPQGAGGIEQFF. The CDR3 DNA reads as TGTGCCAGCAGCCCGCAGGGGGCGGGGGGCATAGAGCAGTTCTTC.

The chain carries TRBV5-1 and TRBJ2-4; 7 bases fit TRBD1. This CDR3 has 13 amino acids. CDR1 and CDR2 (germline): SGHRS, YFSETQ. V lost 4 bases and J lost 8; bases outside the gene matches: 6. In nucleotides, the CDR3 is TGCGCCAGCAGCACCAATGACAGGGACATTCAGTACTTC. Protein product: CASSTNDRDIQYF.

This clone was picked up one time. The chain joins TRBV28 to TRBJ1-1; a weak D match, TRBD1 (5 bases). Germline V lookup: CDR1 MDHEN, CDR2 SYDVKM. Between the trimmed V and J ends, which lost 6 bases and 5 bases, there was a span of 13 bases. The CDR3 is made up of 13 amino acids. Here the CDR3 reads CASRGAKGTEAFF. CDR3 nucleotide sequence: TGTGCCAGCAGAGGGGCTAAGGGAACTGAAGCTTTCTTT.

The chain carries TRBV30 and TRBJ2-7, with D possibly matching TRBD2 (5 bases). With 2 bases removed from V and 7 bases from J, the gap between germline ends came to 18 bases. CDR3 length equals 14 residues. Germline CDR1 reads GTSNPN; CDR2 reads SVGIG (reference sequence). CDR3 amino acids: CAWSRVDTRGEQYF. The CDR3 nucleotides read TGTGCCTGGAGTAGGGTAGATACCCGGGGTGAGCAGTACTTC. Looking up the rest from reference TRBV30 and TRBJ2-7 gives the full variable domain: SQTIHQWPATLVQPVGSPLSLECTVEGTSNPNLYWYRQAAGRGLQLLFYSVGIGQISSEVPQNLSASRPQDRQFILSSKKLLLSDSGFYLCAWSRVDTRGEQYFGPGTRLTVT.

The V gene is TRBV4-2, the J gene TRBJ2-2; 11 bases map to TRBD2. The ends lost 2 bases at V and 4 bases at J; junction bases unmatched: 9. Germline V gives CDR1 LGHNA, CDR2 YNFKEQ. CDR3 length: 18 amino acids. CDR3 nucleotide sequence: TGTGCCAGCAGCCAACTGGCTAGCGGGGGGACGTTCACCGGGGAGCTGTTTTTT. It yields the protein CASSQLASGGTFTGELFF.